This T cell receptor beta chain was sequenced in a study of cytomegalovirus exposure and HLA in healthy donors. A remark on this clone: Antigen specificity is unknown.

Germline loops: CDR1 SGHNT, CDR2 YYREEE (reference sequence). The V and J ends lost 4 bases and 1 base respectively, with 11 bases between them. This CDR3 is 14 amino acids long. Findings and caveats of the study: According to an earlier analysis, most TCR beta V segments yielded productive rearrangements about 87% or about 30% of the time.

Donors counted as nominally healthy when sampled, yet unrecorded immune exposures were likely. Researchers ran the PCR with 60 Vbeta and 13 Jbeta primers. The repertoire was sequenced with immunoSEQ multiplex PCR; TCRdb's copy has only in-frame clones and lacks some. The sample includes some 54,000 clones, around 84% seen only once; the top ten take almost 6%. This clonotype was sampled from a male donor in good health and CMV-seronegative. The chain has TRBV5-4 and TRBJ1-2, with D tentatively TRBD1 (6 bases). The sample taken for sequencing was PBMCs. CDR3 bases: TGTGCCAGCAGCCAGGGACACGTTAACTATGGCTACACCTTC. It specifies CASSQGHVNYGYTF.